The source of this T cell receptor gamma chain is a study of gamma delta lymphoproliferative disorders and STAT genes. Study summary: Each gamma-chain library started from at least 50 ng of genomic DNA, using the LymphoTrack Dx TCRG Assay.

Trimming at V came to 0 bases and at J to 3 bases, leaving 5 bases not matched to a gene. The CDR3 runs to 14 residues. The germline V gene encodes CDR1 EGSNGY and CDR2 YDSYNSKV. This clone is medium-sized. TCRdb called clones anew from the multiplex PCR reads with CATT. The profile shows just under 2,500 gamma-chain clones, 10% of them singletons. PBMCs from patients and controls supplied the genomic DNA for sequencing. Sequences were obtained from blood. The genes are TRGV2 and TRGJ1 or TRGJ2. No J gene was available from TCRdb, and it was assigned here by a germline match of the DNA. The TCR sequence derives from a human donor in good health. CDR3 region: CATWDGLSYYKKLF. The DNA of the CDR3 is TGTGCCACCTGGGACGGGCTTAGTTATTATAAGAAACTCTTT.